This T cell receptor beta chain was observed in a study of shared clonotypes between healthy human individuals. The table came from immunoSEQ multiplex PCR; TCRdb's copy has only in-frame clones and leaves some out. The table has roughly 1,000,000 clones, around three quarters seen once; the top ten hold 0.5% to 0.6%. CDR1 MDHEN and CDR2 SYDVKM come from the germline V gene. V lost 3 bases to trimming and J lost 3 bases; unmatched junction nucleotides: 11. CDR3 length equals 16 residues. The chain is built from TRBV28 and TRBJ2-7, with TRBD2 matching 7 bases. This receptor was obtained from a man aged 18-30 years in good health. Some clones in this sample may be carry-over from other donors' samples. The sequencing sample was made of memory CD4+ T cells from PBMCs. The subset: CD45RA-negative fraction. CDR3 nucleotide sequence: TGTGCCAGCAGTTTTTACGCTCGGGGAGGGGACTACGAGCAGTACTTC. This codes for CASSFYARGGDYEQYF.